This TCR beta chain was captured in a study of memory CD4+ T cells and cytomegalovirus serostatus. Study details: Of the healthy Belgian adults, 8 to 10 were CMV seropositive and 24 seronegative.

Germline assignment: CDR1 ENHRY and CDR2 SYGVKD. The CDR3 totals 14 residues. Germline trimming cut 0 bases from V and 9 bases from J; bases unmatched to any gene: 4. General study findings and limits: CD4+ memory repertoires contained about two fifths of the 164 reported CMV TCRbeta sequences. Suggested: most of the CMV-linked TCR signature lies in CD4+ memory cells.

Turning to this clone: Its antigen is not known.

Data came from immunoSEQ multiplex PCR; TCRdb stores just in-frame clones and leaves some out. The sample has about 57,000 clones, 70% to 85% seen once. Single viable CD3+CD4+CD8-CD45RO+ cells were sorted as the memory CD4+ T cells. The TCR originated in an adult in good health and CMV-seronegative. Sequencing used memory CD4+ T cells from blood. This sequence joins TRBV10-3 and TRBJ1-2; 10 bases align to TRBD1. The DNA for the CDR3 is TGTGCCATCAGTGAGTCCGGGACAGGGGCTAGCTACACCTTC. Residues: CAISESGTGASYTF.